This T cell receptor beta chain was observed in a study of T cell responses to AZD1222 COVID-19 vaccine. TCRdb keeps only in-frame clones here, not all; method: immunoSEQ multiplex PCR. The sample contains fewer than 95,000 clones, about 89% of which appear only once. This clone has only one observation. The antigen remains undetermined. Whole-study findings and limits: Repertoires in all cases were sampled only once the peak T cell response had passed. The study found Spike-specific TCR breadth and depth rose after two AZD1222 doses. Close to half of all spike-specific TCRs reportedly target regions of the variants that are unmutated.

V was pared by 6 bases and J by 0 bases, with 15 bases between. Germline V CDR1 and CDR2: SEHNR, FQNEAQ (reference sequence). The CDR3 consists of 16 residues. The chain uses TRBV7-9 and TRBJ2-1; no firm D call. The sample was peripheral blood, taken 28 days after the second AZD1222 dose. The TCR comes from an adult who received the AZD1222 COVID-19 vaccine. DNA of the CDR3: TGTGCCAGCAGTTCCTCTCTGGGTTACTCCTACAATGAGCAGTTCTTC. As protein: CASSSSLGYSYNEQFF.